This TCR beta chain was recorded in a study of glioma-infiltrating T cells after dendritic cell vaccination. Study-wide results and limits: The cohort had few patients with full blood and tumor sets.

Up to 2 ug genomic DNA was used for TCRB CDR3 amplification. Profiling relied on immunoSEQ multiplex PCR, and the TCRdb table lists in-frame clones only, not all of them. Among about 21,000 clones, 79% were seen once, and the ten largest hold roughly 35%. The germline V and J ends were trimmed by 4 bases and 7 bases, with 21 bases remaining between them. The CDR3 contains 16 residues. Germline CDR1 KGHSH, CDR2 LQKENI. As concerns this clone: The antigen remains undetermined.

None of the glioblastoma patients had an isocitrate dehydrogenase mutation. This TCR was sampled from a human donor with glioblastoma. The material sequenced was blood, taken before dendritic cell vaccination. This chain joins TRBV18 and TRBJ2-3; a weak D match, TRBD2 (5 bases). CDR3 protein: CASSRVTTYLDNTQYF. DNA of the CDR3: TGTGCCAGCTCACGGGTGACTACCTACTTGGATAATACGCAGTATTTT.